The 14 T cell receptor beta chains below come from one sample, sequenced in a study of CXCR3-negative and CXCR3-positive naive CD8 T cells. The libraries of TRB cDNA were constructed through 5' RACE using UMI labels. TCRdb re-called the 5' RACE reads and gives one entry per CDR3 protein, without DNA. The sample includes around 120,000 distinct CDR3 sequences. Study outcomes and limitations: TRB CDR3s of CXCR3-positive naive cells were more hydrophobic than those of CXCR3-negative naive cells.

Their target antigens are unknown. Source material: naive CXCR3+ CD8+ T cells from blood. Indicated subset: CD45RO-CCR7+CD27+CD95- naive CD8+ T cells expressing CXCR3 (TNR3+). These receptors originate from a human donor in good health. Some clones in this sample may be carry-over from other donors' samples.

The genes are TRBV29-1 and TRBJ2-2. The CDR3 covers 14 residues. Germline V gives CDR1 SQVTM, CDR2 ANQGSEA. CDR3: CSVEGDTNTGELFF.

The V gene is TRBV5-1, the J gene TRBJ2-7; lacking DNA, the TRBD2 call made by TCRdb goes unchecked. This CDR3 comprises 15 residues. Looked up from germline, CDR1 is SGHRS and CDR2 is YFSETQ. CDR3 region: CASSPLAGPSYEQYF. The full variable domain, with the rest looked up from reference TRBV5-1 and TRBJ2-7, is KAGVTQTPRYLIKTRGQQVTLSCSPISGHRSVSWYQQTPGQGLQFLFEYFSETQRNKGNFPGRFSGRQFSNSRSEMNVSTLELGDSALYLCASSPLAGPSYEQYFGPGTRLTVT.

The rearrangement uses TRBV7-9 and TRBJ2-3. The germline gives CDR1 SEHNR, CDR2 FQNEAQ (reference sequence). The CDR3 has 13 residues. The CDR3 loop reads CASSLEPRDTQYF.

The genes are TRBV4-3 and TRBJ2-3; absent DNA, TCRdb's TRBD2 call cannot be checked. The CDR3 loop spans 13 amino acids. CDR1 and CDR2 from the germline V gene are LGHNA and YSLEER. The chain's CDR3 is CASGLTEGDTQYF.

The J gene is TRBJ2-2, the V gene TRBV7-9; as DNA is missing, the TRBD1 call by TCRdb cannot be tested. The CDR3 length is 14 residues. From germline, CDR1 is SEHNR and CDR2 FQNEAQ (reference sequence). This CDR3 is CASSLPGATGELFF.

The V call is TRBV12-3 or TRBV12-4, the J call TRBJ2-3; TCRdb's assignment of TRBD2 cannot be checked, as there is no DNA. The CDR3 is 16 residues long. The CDR3 reads CASSFPAPGGTDTQYF.

This rearrangement joins TRBV18 to TRBJ1-4. This CDR3 is built from 17 residues. CDR1 is KGHSH, CDR2 LQKENI, per germline. CDR3 in amino acids: CASSPLGPEATNEKLFF. Full variable domain (outside the CDR3, taken from reference TRBV18 and TRBJ1-4): NAGVMQNPRHLVRRRGQEARLRCSPMKGHSHVYWYRQLPEEGLKFMVYLQKENIIDESGMPKERFSAEFPKEGPSILRIQQVVRGDSAAYFCASSPLGPEATNEKLFFGSGTQLSVL.

The chain carries TRBV7-2 and TRBJ2-3; TCRdb lists TRBD2, though no DNA is available to test this call. CDR3 length: 12 residues. Germline V CDR1 and CDR2: SGHTA, FQGNSA. Here the CDR3 reads CATLLGADTQYF.

The V gene is TRBV14, the J gene TRBJ1-2. CDR1 and CDR2 from the germline V gene are SGHDN and FVKESK. The CDR3 consists of 14 residues. The CDR3 is CASSQDSGNYGYTF. The whole variable domain, remainder taken from reference TRBV14 and TRBJ1-2, is EAGVTQFPSHSVIEKGQTVTLRCDPISGHDNLYWYRRVMGKEIKFLLHFVKESKQDESGMPNNRFLAERTGGTYSTLKVQPAELEDSGVYFCASSQDSGNYGYTFGSGTRLTVV.

The rearrangement uses TRBV27 and TRBJ2-1; TCRdb picks TRBD1, but there is no DNA to check that call. The CDR3 sequence is 14 residues long. Per germline, CDR1 MNHEY and CDR2 SMNVEV (reference sequence). CDR3 sequence: CASSPWGTGNEQFF.

V is TRBV6-2 or TRBV6-3 and J is TRBJ2-7; TCRdb proposes TRBD2, but this gene call is untestable without DNA. CDR3 length: 16 amino acids. From germline, CDR1 is MNHEY and CDR2 SVGEGT. CDR3: CASSYRRTGGGYEQYF.

V is TRBV28 and J is TRBJ2-3; TCRdb's D call of TRBD2 is untestable without DNA. The CDR3 sequence is 16 residues long. In germline, CDR1 is MDHEN, CDR2 SYDVKM. The CDR3 region is CASSLSSGLHTDTQYF.

V usage is TRBV5-1 and J usage is TRBJ2-1; without DNA, the TCRdb call of TRBD2 cannot be checked. The CDR3 is 15 residues long. Germline V gene data show CDR1 as SGHRS and CDR2 as YFSETQ. CDR3 amino acids: CASSFEGGTYNEQFF.

V is TRBV28 and J is TRBJ2-3. The CDR3 runs to 14 residues. Germline V lookup: CDR1 MDHEN, CDR2 SYDVKM. CDR3 protein: CASSLSQLTDTQYF. Based on the CDR3 plus reference TRBV28 and TRBJ2-3, the full variable domain is DVKVTQSSRYLVKRTGEKVFLECVQDMDHENMFWYRQDPGLGLRLIYFSYDVKMKEKGDIPEGYSVSREKKERFSLILESASTNQTSMYLCASSLSQLTDTQYFGPGTRLTVL.